This T cell receptor beta chain was documented in a study of T cell repertoires in cytomegalovirus infection. Study-wide background: Both a matching HLA type and CMV infection were indicated by public TCR beta signatures. Broader study findings: What dominated the ex vivo response were HLA-C-restricted CMV-specific TCR beta clonotypes. There were carriers of CMV plus the relevant HLA, and cumulative public TCR beta family frequency identified them.

As concerns this clonotype: The antigen remains undetermined.

V was trimmed by 2 bases and J by 8 bases, leaving 15 bases between them. CDR1 and CDR2 from the germline V gene are SGHDN and FVKESK. There are 15 residues in the CDR3. A single record per CDR3 protein comes from TCRdb applying MiXCR to the reads. The table records some 450,000 distinct CDR3 sequences, about a third of them present only once. The sequence derives from a human donor in good health (CMV status not recorded). Some clones in this sample may be carry-over from other donors' samples. This chain connects TRBV14 to TRBJ1-4, with a possible D match to TRBD1 (5 bases). The source material was PBMCs. CDR3: CASSQRDSAGEKLFF. CDR3 DNA: TGTGCCAGCAGCCAAAGGGACTCTGCAGGGGAAAAACTGTTTTTT.